These 26 T cell receptor beta chains were sequenced from one sample in a study of T cell repertoires in cytomegalovirus infection. TCRdb processed the reads anew with MiXCR; each CDR3 protein has one entry. Here the sample spans approximately 150,000 distinct CDR3 sequences, 15% to 20% being singletons. The sample comprised CD8+ T cells from PBMCs. All receptors derive from a human donor in good health (CMV status not recorded). Some clones in this sample may be carry-over from other donors' samples.

With regard to this clonotype: This clone may be a read error of a much larger clone one base away. J is TRBJ1-5 and V is TRBV28; weak D call: TRBD1 (6 bases). CDR3 length: 14 amino acids. From germline, CDR1 is MDHEN and CDR2 SYDVKM. Trimming pared 3 bases from V and 4 bases from J, leaving 10 bases between. CDR3 nucleotides: TGTGCCAGCAGTTTCGAAAGGGGGAATCAGCCCCAGCATTTT. This encodes CASSFERGNQPQHF.

The chain uses TRBV6-2 or TRBV6-3 and TRBJ2-7, with D unresolved. V was pared by 6 bases and J by 3 bases, with 15 bases between. This CDR3 has 14 amino acids. Germline V lookup: CDR1 MNHEY, CDR2 SVGEGT. The CDR3 DNA reads TGTGCCAGCAGCCCAGCCCCAGGAGTCTACGAGCAGTACTTC. It yields the protein CASSPAPGVYEQYF.

This chain uses TRBV7-2 with TRBJ2-7; D is uncertain. Germline loops: CDR1 SGHTA, CDR2 FQGNSA. V was pared by 1 base and J by 6 bases, with 13 bases between. The CDR3 is 14 amino acids. CDR3 DNA: TGTGCCAGCAGCTTAGGACTCCTAGGCCGCGAGCAGTACTTC. Protein product: CASSLGLLGREQYF.

In this sample, this clonotype turned up a few times. The chain has TRBV9 and TRBJ2-5; 12 bases are a match to TRBD1. Germline V gene sequence: CDR1 SGDLS, CDR2 YYNGEE. The CDR3 has 18 residues. Unmatched junction bases numbered 15, after V lost 4 bases and J lost 5 bases. For the CDR3, the DNA is TGTGCCAGCAGCACACCCGGGACAGGGGGCGTTCTGTCGGAGACCCAGTACTTC. Translated, it gives CASSTPGTGGVLSETQYF.

This chain uses TRBV20-1 with TRBJ2-6; D call uncertain. CDR3 length: 15 residues. The V and J ends lost 2 bases and 0 bases respectively, with 8 bases between them. Germline values: CDR1 DFQATT, CDR2 SNEGSKA (reference sequence). CDR3 DNA: TGCAGTGCTAGAAAACGGAGCTCTGGGGCCAACGTCCTGACTTTC. As protein: CSARKRSSGANVLTF.

This chain links TRBV27 with TRBJ2-1; D not resolved. CDR3 length: 13 residues. V lost 5 bases to trimming and J lost 3 bases, with 8 bases between them. Germline loops: CDR1 MNHEY, CDR2 SMNVEV (reference sequence). This CDR3 reads CASSLMLYNEQFF. In DNA, the CDR3 is TGTGCCAGCAGTCTGATGCTCTACAATGAGCAGTTCTTC.

This chain joins TRBV10-3 and TRBJ2-7; the match to TRBD2 covers 10 bases. Germline values: CDR1 ENHRY, CDR2 SYGVKD. Unmatched junction bases numbered 5, after V lost 3 bases and J lost 3 bases. The CDR3 runs to 15 residues. CDR3 loop: CAISDRQREGYEQYF. In DNA form, the CDR3 reads TGTGCCATCAGTGATCGTCAGCGGGAGGGCTACGAGCAGTACTTC.

This clonotype appeared a few times. The chain has TRBV25-1 and TRBJ2-1; 8 bases agree with TRBD2. The CDR3 is 20 amino acids. V lost 3 bases, J lost 0 bases, and 16 bases stayed unmatched. CDR1 and CDR2 from the germline V gene are MGHDK and SYGVNS. In nucleotides, the CDR3 is TGTGCCAGCAGTGATCCGGGACTAGATCGTCGTGCTGGCTCCTACAATGAGCAGTTCTTC. Translating gives CASSDPGLDRRAGSYNEQFF.

This clonotype appeared a few times. The genes are TRBV9 and TRBJ1-2; no firm D call. Germline CDR1 and CDR2: SGDLS and YYNGEE. The CDR3 has 11 residues. Trimming stripped 4 bases from V and 10 bases from J, with 11 bases between. This CDR3 is CASSYGHFYTF. CDR3 nucleotides: TGTGCCAGCAGCTACGGCCATTTCTACACCTTC. The whole variable domain, remainder taken from reference TRBV9 and TRBJ1-2, is DSGVTQTPKHLITATGQRVTLRCSPRSGDLSVYWYQQSLDQGLQFLIQYYNGEERAKGNILERFSAQQFPDLHSELNLSSLELGDSALYFCASSYGHFYTFGSGTRLTVV.

This clonotype was detected many times. The chain carries TRBV7-2 and TRBJ2-1; TRBD1 matches at 8 bases. The CDR3 extends over 15 amino acids. Germline assignment: CDR1 SGHTA and CDR2 FQGNSA. With 4 bases clipped from V and 4 bases from J, the junction kept 6 bases outside the gene matches. CDR3: CASSSDRTGYNEQFF. The CDR3 DNA reads TGTGCCAGCAGCTCCGATAGGACAGGGTACAATGAGCAGTTCTTC.

This clonotype showed up many times. The CDR3 sequence: CASSLSGTGGGETQYF. The CDR3 bases are TGTGCCAGCAGCTTATCCGGGACAGGGGGTGGAGAGACCCAGTACTTC. This rearrangement joins TRBV7-2 to TRBJ2-5; 11 bases match TRBD1. V dropped 2 bases and J dropped 4; count of bases not matched to a gene: 6. The germline CDR1 and CDR2 sequences are SGHTA and FQGNSA. The CDR3 contains 16 residues.

The rearrangement uses TRBV7-9 and TRBJ2-7, with TRBD1 matching over 9 bases. V trimming: 3 bases; J trimming: 5 bases; junction bases outside the gene matches: 2. The germline gives CDR1 SEHNR, CDR2 FQNEAQ (reference sequence). This CDR3 is 13 amino acids long. CDR3: CASSFTGGDEQYF. CDR3 DNA sequence: TGTGCCAGCAGCTTTACAGGGGGCGACGAGCAGTACTTC.

This clonotype came up many times. V gene TRBV7-9 combines with J gene TRBJ1-2; 7 bases are a match to TRBD1. The CDR3 contains 13 residues. In germline, CDR1 is SEHNR, CDR2 FQNEAQ (reference sequence). With V trimmed by 4 bases and J by 4 bases, 3 bases remained unmatched. The CDR3 DNA is TGTGCCAGCAGCTACGGGACAGCCTATGGCTACACCTTC. Translating it yields CASSYGTAYGYTF.

The rearrangement joins TRBV6-2 or TRBV6-3 to TRBJ1-2; D is unresolved. Trimming removed 4 bases at V and 12 bases at J, with 27 bases between. The CDR3 runs to 16 residues. The V gene's germline CDR1 is MNHEY and CDR2 SVGEGT. The CDR3 loop is CASSSHPEAQKPANTF. The CDR3 region has the DNA TGTGCCAGCAGTTCCCACCCAGAGGCCCAGAAGCCGGCGAACACCTTC.

This clonotype was detected a few times. The rearrangement uses TRBV24-1 and TRBJ2-3; 7 bases agree with TRBD2. This CDR3 contains 15 residues. Germline CDR1 KGHDR, CDR2 SFDVKD. V lost 4 bases, J lost 3 bases, and 6 bases stayed unmatched. CDR3 in amino acids: CATSDQGGSTDTQYF. The CDR3 bases are TGTGCCACCAGTGACCAGGGAGGGTCAACAGATACGCAGTATTTT.

This chain uses TRBV7-2 with TRBJ1-1, with TRBD1 as a possible D gene (6 bases). The germline V gene has CDR1 SGHTA and CDR2 FQGNSA. Trimming stripped 5 bases from V and 0 bases from J, with 10 bases between. CDR3 length equals 14 residues. The CDR3 DNA follows: TGTGCCAGCAGCCACAGGGACATGAACACTGAAGCTTTCTTT. This codes for CASSHRDMNTEAFF.

This clonotype has more than one count but fewer than ten. This sequence joins TRBV4-2 and TRBJ1-6; maybe TRBD1 (5 bases). The ends were cut back, 0 bases at V and 6 bases at J, with 9 bases in the middle. The CDR3 runs 15 residues. CDR1 and CDR2 from the germline V gene are LGHNA and YNFKEQ. The CDR3 bases are TGTGCCAGCAGCCAAGATGAGGGGTTTAATTCACCCCTCCACTTT. Translated: CASSQDEGFNSPLHF.

The chain uses TRBV2 and TRBJ2-6; 7 nucleotides line up with TRBD2. The CDR3 is 15 residues long. V shed 8 bases, J shed 0 bases, and the junction held 4 bases outside the gene matches. The V gene's germline CDR1 is SNHLY and CDR2 FYNNEI. The CDR3 is CASGGGSSGANVLTF. Written as DNA, the CDR3 is TGTGCCAGCGGGGGGGGGAGCTCTGGGGCCAACGTCCTGACTTTC.

This clonotype was detected a few times. The V call is TRBV3-1, the J call TRBJ2-1, with a tentative D call TRBD1 (6 bases). Trimming removed 4 bases at V and 15 bases at J, with 16 bases between. The CDR3 totals 12 residues. Germline V gene data show CDR1 as LGHDT and CDR2 as YNNKEL (reference sequence). CDR3 bases: TGTGCCAGCAGCCCCGAGGGGGTCATTTCGTTCTTC. Amino acid sequence: CASSPEGVISFF.

The gene calls are TRBV7-3 and TRBJ1-2, with D perhaps TRBD1 (6 bases). The CDR3 spans 14 residues. Between the trimmed V and J ends, which lost 5 bases and 3 bases, there was a span of 13 bases. Germline V CDR1 and CDR2: SGHTA, FQGTGA. The CDR3 spells CASSLQGGDYGYTF. As DNA, the CDR3 is TGTGCCAGCAGCCTACAAGGGGGGGACTATGGCTACACCTTC.

This clonotype has just a few counts. The chain is built from TRBV6-1 and TRBJ2-1; 8 bases align to TRBD1. Germline CDR1 is MNHNS and CDR2 is SASEGT. CDR3 length: 15 amino acids. With V trimmed by 8 bases and J by 0 bases, 6 bases remained unmatched. CDR3 loop: CASGPGTGSYNEQFF. CDR3 coding DNA: TGTGCCAGCGGACCCGGGACAGGCTCCTACAATGAGCAGTTCTTC.

The V call is TRBV6-5, the J call TRBJ2-5; the D gene is possibly TRBD2 (5 bases). Trimming removed 2 bases at V and 4 bases at J, with 8 bases between. The length of the CDR3 is 13 residues. Germline-derived CDR1 and CDR2 are MNHEY and SVGAGI. The CDR3: CASSYDYGETQYF. The CDR3, as DNA: TGTGCCAGCAGTTACGACTACGGAGAGACCCAGTACTTC.

V is TRBV29-1 and J is TRBJ2-5, with TRBD2 identical over 7 bases. With 3 bases clipped from V and 5 bases from J, the junction kept 6 bases outside the gene matches. This CDR3 has 13 residues. Germline CDR1 and CDR2: SQVTM and ANQGSEA. CDR3 in DNA: TGCAGCGTTGAGGGAGGGGTTTTCGAGACCCAGTACTTC. This encodes CSVEGGVFETQYF.

Judged by abundance, this clonotype is medium-sized. V usage is TRBV20-1 and J usage is TRBJ2-4, with 8 bases identical to TRBD2. Losses at the gene ends were 3 bases for V and 0 bases for J; bases not matched to a gene: 10. The germline V gene encodes CDR1 DFQATT and CDR2 SNEGSKA (reference sequence). CDR3 length equals 17 residues. The CDR3 region is CSARALERGLAKNIQYF. DNA for the CDR3: TGCAGTGCTAGGGCCCTAGAGCGGGGGTTAGCCAAAAACATTCAGTACTTC.

J is TRBJ2-1 and V is TRBV11-3; 8 bases align to TRBD2. The CDR3 covers 14 residues. Germline CDR1 reads SGHNT; CDR2 reads YENEEA. V lost 5 bases to trimming and J lost 9 bases; unmatched junction nucleotides: 9. The CDR3 reads CASSARAGAPEQFF. The CDR3 DNA reads TGTGCCAGCAGCGCGCGAGCGGGAGCCCCTGAGCAGTTCTTC.

This clonotype was detected ten times or more. J is TRBJ2-3 and V is TRBV28, with D possibly matching TRBD2 (5 bases). The V end lost 6 bases, the J end lost 6 bases, and 13 bases lay between the germline ends. Germline CDR1 is MDHEN and CDR2 is SYDVKM. The CDR3 spans 13 residues. The CDR3: CASRSRRGDTQYF. The CDR3 region has the DNA TGTGCCAGCAGGTCCCGACGGGGTGATACGCAGTATTTT.